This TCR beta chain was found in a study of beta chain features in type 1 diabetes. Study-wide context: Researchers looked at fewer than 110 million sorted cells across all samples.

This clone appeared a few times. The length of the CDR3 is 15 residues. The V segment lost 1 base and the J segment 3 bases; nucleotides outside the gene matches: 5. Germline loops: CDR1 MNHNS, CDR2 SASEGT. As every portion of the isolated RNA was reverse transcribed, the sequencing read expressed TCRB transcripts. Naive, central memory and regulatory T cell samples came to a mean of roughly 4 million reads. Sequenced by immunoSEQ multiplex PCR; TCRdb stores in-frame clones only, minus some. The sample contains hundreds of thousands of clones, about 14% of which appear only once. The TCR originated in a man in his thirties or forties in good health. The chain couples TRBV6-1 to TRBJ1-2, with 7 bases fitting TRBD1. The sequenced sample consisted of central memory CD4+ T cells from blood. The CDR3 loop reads CASSEGQGVYYGYTF. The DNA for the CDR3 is TGTGCCAGCAGTGAAGGACAGGGAGTTTACTATGGCTACACCTTC.